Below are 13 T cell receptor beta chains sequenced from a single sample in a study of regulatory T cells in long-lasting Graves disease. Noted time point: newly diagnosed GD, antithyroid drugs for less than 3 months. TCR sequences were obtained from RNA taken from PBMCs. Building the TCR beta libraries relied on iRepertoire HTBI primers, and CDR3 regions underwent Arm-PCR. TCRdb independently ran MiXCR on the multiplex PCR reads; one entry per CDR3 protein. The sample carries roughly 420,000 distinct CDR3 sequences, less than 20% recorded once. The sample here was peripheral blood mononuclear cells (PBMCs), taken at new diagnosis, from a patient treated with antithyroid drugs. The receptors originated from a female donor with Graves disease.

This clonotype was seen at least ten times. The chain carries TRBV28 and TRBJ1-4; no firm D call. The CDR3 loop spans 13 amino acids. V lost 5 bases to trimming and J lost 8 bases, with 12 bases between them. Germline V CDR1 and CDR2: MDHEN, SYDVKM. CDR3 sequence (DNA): TGTGCCAGCAGTAAAGGCCCTAGGGAAAAACTGTTTTTT. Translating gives CASSKGPREKLFF.

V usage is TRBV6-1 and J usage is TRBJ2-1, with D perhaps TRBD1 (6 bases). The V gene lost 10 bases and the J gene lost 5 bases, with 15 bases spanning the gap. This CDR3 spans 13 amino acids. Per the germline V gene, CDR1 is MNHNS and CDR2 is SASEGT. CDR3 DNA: TGTGCCATCAGGGGCCAGGTGAACAATGAGCAGTTCTTC. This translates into CAIRGQVNNEQFF.

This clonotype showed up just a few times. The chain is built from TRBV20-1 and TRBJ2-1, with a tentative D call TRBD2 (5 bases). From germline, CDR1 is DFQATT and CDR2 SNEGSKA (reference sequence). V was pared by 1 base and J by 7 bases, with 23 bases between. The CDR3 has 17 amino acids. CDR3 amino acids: CSARVTGGWVLQNEQFF. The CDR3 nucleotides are TGCAGTGCTAGAGTTACTGGAGGCTGGGTTTTACAAAATGAGCAGTTCTTC.

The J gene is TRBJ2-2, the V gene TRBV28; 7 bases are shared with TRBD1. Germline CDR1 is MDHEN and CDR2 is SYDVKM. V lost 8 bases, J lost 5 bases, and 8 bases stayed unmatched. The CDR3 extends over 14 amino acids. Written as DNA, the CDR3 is TGTGCCAGCTACAGGGGTTCGGGGACCGGGGAGCTGTTTTTT. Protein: CASYRGSGTGELFF.

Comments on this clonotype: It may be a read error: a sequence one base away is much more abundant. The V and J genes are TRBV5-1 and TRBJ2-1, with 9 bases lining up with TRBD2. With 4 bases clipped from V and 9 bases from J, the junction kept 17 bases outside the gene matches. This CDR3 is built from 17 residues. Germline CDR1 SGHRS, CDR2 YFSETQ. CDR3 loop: CASSPSTAGGTGSEQFF. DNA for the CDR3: TGCGCCAGCAGCCCGAGCACAGCGGGGGGCACGGGCAGTGAGCAGTTCTTC.

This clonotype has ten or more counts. The CDR3 nucleotides read TGTGCCAGCAGCGTTCACAGTTTTGAAGCTTTCTTT. It translates to CASSVHSFEAFF. The V and J genes are TRBV11-2 and TRBJ1-1; no clear D. This CDR3 is built from 12 residues. Germline loops: CDR1 SGHAT, CDR2 FQNNGV. Trimming stripped 5 bases from V and 7 bases from J, with 11 bases between.

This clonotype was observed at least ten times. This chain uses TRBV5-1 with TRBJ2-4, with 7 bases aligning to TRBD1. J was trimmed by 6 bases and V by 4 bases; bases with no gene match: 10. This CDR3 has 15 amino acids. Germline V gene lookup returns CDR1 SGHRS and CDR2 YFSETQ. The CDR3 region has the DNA TGCGCCAGCAGCCCCGGAGAGGGGGCGGTAAACATTCAGTACTTC. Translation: CASSPGEGAVNIQYF.

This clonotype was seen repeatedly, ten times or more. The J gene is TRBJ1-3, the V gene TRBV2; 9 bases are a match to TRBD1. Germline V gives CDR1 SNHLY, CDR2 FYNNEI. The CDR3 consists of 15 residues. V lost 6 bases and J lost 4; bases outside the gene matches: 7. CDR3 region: CASSPNRGQGNTIYF. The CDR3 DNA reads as TGTGCCAGCAGCCCAAACAGGGGGCAAGGAAACACCATATATTTT. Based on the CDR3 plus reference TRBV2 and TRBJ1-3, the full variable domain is EPEVTQTPSHQVTQMGQEVILRCVPISNHLYFYWYRQILGQKVEFLVSFYNNEISEKSEIFDDQFSVERPDGSNFTLKIRSTKLEDSAMYFCASSPNRGQGNTIYFGEGSWLTVV.

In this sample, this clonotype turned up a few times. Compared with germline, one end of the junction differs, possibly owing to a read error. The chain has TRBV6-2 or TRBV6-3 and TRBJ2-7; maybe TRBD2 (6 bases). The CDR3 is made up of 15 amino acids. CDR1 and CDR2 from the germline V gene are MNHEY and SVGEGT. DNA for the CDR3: TGTGCCAGCGGTTACTCGGGAGCGGTCTCCTACGAGCAGTACTTC. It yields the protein CASGYSGAVSYEQYF.

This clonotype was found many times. For the CDR3, the DNA is TGTGCCAGCAGTCCACCGGTCCCGGGACTAGCGGGAGGGCCGAACACCGGGGAGCTGTTTTTT. Its protein is CASSPPVPGLAGGPNTGELFF. The chain carries TRBV27 and TRBJ2-2; the match to TRBD2 covers 16 bases. The CDR3 totals 21 residues. V shed 5 bases and J 0 bases; nucleotides not matched to a gene: 12. Germline values: CDR1 MNHEY, CDR2 SMNVEV (reference sequence).

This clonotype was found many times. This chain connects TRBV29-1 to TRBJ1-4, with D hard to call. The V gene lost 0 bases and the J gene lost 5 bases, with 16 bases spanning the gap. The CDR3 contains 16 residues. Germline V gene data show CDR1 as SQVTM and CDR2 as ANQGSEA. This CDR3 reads CSVEDNNNRANEKLFF. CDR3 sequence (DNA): TGCAGCGTTGAAGATAATAACAACCGGGCAAATGAAAAACTGTTTTTT. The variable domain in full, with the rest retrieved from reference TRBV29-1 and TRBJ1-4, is SAVISQKPSRDICQRGTSLTIQCQVDSQVTMMFWYRQQPGQSLTLIATANQGSEATYESGFVIDKFPISRPNLTFSTLTVSNMSPEDSSIYLCSVEDNNNRANEKLFFGSGTQLSVL.

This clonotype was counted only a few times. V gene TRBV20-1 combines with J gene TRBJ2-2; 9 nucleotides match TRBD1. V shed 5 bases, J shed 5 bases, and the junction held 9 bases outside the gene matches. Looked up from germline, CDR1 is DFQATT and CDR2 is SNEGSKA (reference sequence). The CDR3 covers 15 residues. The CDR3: CSALTGTGSTGELFF. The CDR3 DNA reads TGCAGTGCTCTTACCGGGACAGGGAGTACCGGGGAGCTGTTTTTT.

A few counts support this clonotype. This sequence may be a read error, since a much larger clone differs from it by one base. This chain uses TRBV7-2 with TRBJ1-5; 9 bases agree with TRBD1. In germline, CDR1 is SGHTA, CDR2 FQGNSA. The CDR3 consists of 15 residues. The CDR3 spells CAGSGTGYSNQPQHF. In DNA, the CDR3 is TGTGCCGGCAGCGGGACAGGGTATAGCAATCAGCCCCAGCATTTT.